What follows are 13 T cell receptor beta chains derived from one specimen sequenced in a study of glioma-infiltrating T cells after dendritic cell vaccination. Measured with immunoSEQ multiplex PCR; TCRdb has only the in-frame clones, and not every one. This sample has 85,000 or so clones, with around 85% found just once. Time point reported: after dendritic cell vaccination, including at tumor progression/relapse. Sequencing used blood, obtained after dendritic cell vaccination. The receptor set was obtained from a human donor with glioblastoma.

V usage is TRBV19 and J usage is TRBJ2-7; possible D gene TRBD2, 5 bases. Trimming took 3 bases from V and 3 from J, leaving 12 bases between them. The CDR3 totals 14 residues. From germline, CDR1 is LNHDA and CDR2 SQIVND (reference sequence). The CDR3, as DNA: TGTGCCAGTAGTATTCCAGGAGCGGACTACGAGCAGTACTTC. It translates to CASSIPGADYEQYF.

The chain links TRBV28 to TRBJ1-1; D might be TRBD1 (6 bases). The CDR3 runs 15 residues. Germline-derived CDR1 and CDR2 are MDHEN and SYDVKM. Trimming pared 10 bases from V and 6 bases from J, leaving 24 bases between. In DNA, the CDR3 is TGTGCCATCCAAAGTGGGGGGCGCGGGGGGTCTGAAGCTTTCTTT. This codes for CAIQSGGRGGSEAFF.

The chain couples TRBV11-2 to TRBJ2-1, with 7 bases fitting TRBD2. V shed 3 bases, J shed 0 bases, and the junction held 11 bases outside the gene matches. Germline V CDR1 and CDR2: SGHAT, FQNNGV. CDR3 length equals 18 residues. The chain's CDR3 is CASSLGFAGESSYNEQFF. CDR3 in DNA: TGTGCCAGCAGCTTGGGTTTTGCGGGGGAAAGCTCCTACAATGAGCAGTTCTTC.

The V and J genes are TRBV28 and TRBJ1-2; 8 nucleotides align to TRBD1. Germline values: CDR1 MDHEN, CDR2 SYDVKM. This CDR3 is 14 amino acids long. J lost 4 bases, V lost 4 bases, and 5 bases had no gene match. CDR3 in amino acids: CASSSGGASYGYTF. The CDR3 DNA reads TGTGCCAGCAGTTCAGGGGGCGCGTCCTATGGCTACACCTTC.

The genes are TRBV28 and TRBJ1-5, with TRBD1 matching over 10 bases. The junction had 7 bases not matched to a gene; V was cut back by 5 bases and J by 6 bases. Germline V gene lookup returns CDR1 MDHEN and CDR2 SYDVKM. The CDR3 has 15 residues. The CDR3 DNA follows: TGTGCCAGCAGTCCCCGGACAGGGGGGGGTCAGCCCCAGCATTTT. Encoded protein: CASSPRTGGGQPQHF.

The chain employs TRBV5-6 and TRBJ2-7; 9 bases align to TRBD1. V gave up 3 bases and J gave up 3 bases; unmatched junction bases: 4. The germline CDR1 and CDR2 sequences are SGHDT and YYEEEE. The CDR3 spans 14 residues. The CDR3 nucleotides are TGTGCCAGCAGCTCTTTGGGACAGGGCTACGAGCAGTACTTC. Protein sequence: CASSSLGQGYEQYF.

The genes are TRBV25-1 and TRBJ2-7; 11 nucleotides agree with TRBD1. The CDR3 spans 14 residues. V shed 6 bases, J shed 12 bases, and the junction held 13 bases outside the gene matches. The germline V gene has CDR1 MGHDK and CDR2 SYGVNS. CDR3 in amino acids: CASSLSGTGGGWYF. CDR3 in DNA: TGTGCCAGCAGCCTCTCCGGGACAGGGGGAGGTTGGTACTTC.

The chain links TRBV18 to TRBJ1-3; tentatively, D is TRBD1 (6 bases). Germline CDR1 and CDR2: KGHSH and LQKENI. V was clipped by 0 bases and J by 0 bases, with 21 bases between them. The CDR3 is made up of 20 amino acids. In DNA, the CDR3 is TGTGCCAGCTCACCACCGGGAAGGACGCGGGGGGGCTCCTCTGGAAACACCATATATTTT. Translated, it gives CASSPPGRTRGGSSGNTIYF.

V usage is TRBV27 and J usage is TRBJ2-5, with 8 nucleotides matching TRBD1. V shed 4 bases, J shed 4 bases, and the junction held 14 bases outside the gene matches. The CDR3 extends over 17 amino acids. Germline V gives CDR1 MNHEY, CDR2 SMNVEV (reference sequence). The CDR3 DNA is TGTGCCAGCAGTTCCTCCTTGACGGACAGGGCGAGAGAGACCCAGTACTTC. Residues: CASSSSLTDRARETQYF.

J is TRBJ1-1 and V is TRBV29-1, with a weak D call TRBD1 (6 bases). The ends were cut back, 6 bases at V and 3 bases at J, with 14 bases in the middle. CDR3 length: 13 amino acids. Germline lookup yields CDR1 SQVTM and CDR2 ANQGSEA. The CDR3 region has the DNA TGCAGCGTCCGAAGGGGGGGGGACACTGAAGCTTTCTTT. Amino acids: CSVRRGGDTEAFF.

The gene calls are TRBV5-6 and TRBJ2-7, with a possible D match to TRBD2 (6 bases). Per the germline V gene, CDR1 is SGHDT and CDR2 is YYEEEE. CDR3 length equals 13 residues. Trimming stripped 0 bases from V and 6 bases from J, with 10 bases between. The CDR3: CASSLDARGEQYF. The CDR3 DNA reads as TGTGCCAGCAGCTTGGACGCGCGGGGCGAGCAGTACTTC.

The gene calls are TRBV18 and TRBJ1-2, with 7 positions matching TRBD1. After removal of 3 bases from V and 6 bases from J, the junction contained 16 bases not matched to a gene. Per germline, CDR1 KGHSH and CDR2 LQKENI. The CDR3 loop spans 17 amino acids. The CDR3 DNA reads TGTGCCAGCTCACCGGTAGCTAATTACGACAGGGATAATGGCTACACCTTC. Protein: CASSPVANYDRDNGYTF.

With respect to this clone: This sample also contains other DNA sequences that code for the same CDR3. The chain recombines TRBV4-1 with TRBJ2-3; 7 nucleotides agree with TRBD1. V gave up 3 bases and J gave up 0 bases; unmatched junction bases: 0. The germline CDR1 and CDR2 sequences are MGHRA and YSYEKL. The CDR3 sequence is 14 residues long. The CDR3 DNA reads TGCGCCAGCAGCCAGACAGGGAGCACAGATACGCAGTATTTT. It specifies CASSQTGSTDTQYF.